Below are 10 T cell receptor beta chains sequenced from a single sample in a study of T cell responses to AZD1222 COVID-19 vaccine listed by TCRdb under 2021. Libraries came from the immunoSEQ multiplex PCR assay. TCRdb provides this immuneACCESS table in a form limited to in-frame rearrangements. Some clones are lacking; in checked studies, under half of them reflect an unresolved V gene, and why the rest are absent is not known. The sample table holds about 120,000 clones, of which about 89% were seen once. The ten largest make up 6% to 8% of the sample. This specimen's time point label, per the study, means: about 28 days (+/-7) after the second vaccine dose. Sequenced here: peripheral blood, sampled 28 days after the second AZD1222 dose. Receptor source: an adult who received the AZD1222 COVID-19 vaccine.

This clone was picked up one time. V usage is TRBV27 and J usage is TRBJ1-1; D gene unclear. The V gene's germline CDR1 is MNHEY and CDR2 SMNVEV (reference sequence). CDR3 length: 14 amino acids. Trimming removed 7 bases at V and 0 bases at J, with 12 bases between. The CDR3 nucleotides are TGTGCCAGCAAGGAAGGCCTCATGAACACTGAAGCTTTCTTT. Its protein product is CASKEGLMNTEAFF.

The chain uses TRBV19 and TRBJ1-1; D is possibly TRBD1 (6 bases). The germline V gene encodes CDR1 LNHDA and CDR2 SQIVND (reference sequence). The CDR3 has 16 amino acids. The V and J ends lost 4 bases and 4 bases respectively, with 19 bases between them. CDR3: CASSTRDNLKGTEAFF. CDR3 coding DNA: TGTGCCAGTAGTACCCGGGACAATCTTAAGGGCACTGAAGCTTTCTTT.

J is TRBJ2-1 and V is TRBV11-3; a weak D match, TRBD2 (6 bases). Trimming cost V 0 bases and J 2 bases, with 11 bases left between them. The CDR3 spans 16 residues. Germline V gene lookup returns CDR1 SGHNT and CDR2 YENEEA. CDR3: CASSLEVWGAYNEQFF. CDR3 nucleotides: TGTGCCAGCAGCTTAGAGGTTTGGGGGGCCTACAATGAGCAGTTCTTC.

This rearrangement joins TRBV7-2 to TRBJ2-1; D gene uncertain. This CDR3 spans 13 amino acids. The germline V gene encodes CDR1 SGHTA and CDR2 FQGNSA. Trimming left V 5 bases short and J 9 bases short, with 14 bases between. The CDR3 sequence is CASSRVPSGEQFF. The CDR3 DNA sequence: TGTGCCAGCAGCCGGGTCCCATCAGGTGAGCAGTTCTTC.

This clone was observed a handful of times. The V call is TRBV6-5, the J call TRBJ2-6; D is unresolved. Germline V CDR1 and CDR2: MNHEY, SVGAGI. The V end was cut by 8 bases, the J end by 3 bases, with 14 bases between. The CDR3 totals 15 residues. Here the CDR3 reads CASCQKGLGANVLTF. The CDR3 region has the DNA TGTGCCAGCTGTCAGAAGGGTCTTGGGGCCAACGTCCTGACTTTC.

The rearrangement links TRBV4-1 to TRBJ2-1; 8 bases align to TRBD2. Losses at the gene ends were 2 bases for V and 7 bases for J; bases not matched to a gene: 7. Germline-derived CDR1 and CDR2 are MGHRA and YSYEKL. The CDR3 consists of 15 residues. DNA for the CDR3: TGCGCCAGCAGCCAAAAAGCGGGAGTTAAAAATGAGCAGTTCTTC. It encodes CASSQKAGVKNEQFF.

J is TRBJ2-1 and V is TRBV6-2 or TRBV6-3, with D unresolved. V lost 5 bases and J 6 bases, leaving 11 bases between the germline ends. Germline V gene data show CDR1 as MNHEY and CDR2 as SVGEGT. This CDR3 contains 13 residues. CDR3 loop: CASSKIRVNEQFF. DNA for the CDR3: TGTGCCAGCAGTAAGATCAGAGTCAATGAGCAGTTCTTC.

The chain uses TRBV7-9 and TRBJ2-7, with 9 bases lining up with TRBD1. The CDR3 runs 15 residues. In germline, CDR1 is SEHNR, CDR2 FQNEAQ (reference sequence). V was pared by 5 bases and J by 5 bases, with 10 bases of the junction left unmatched. CDR3 coding DNA: TGTGCCAGCAGCCTCAGGACAGGGGTCTTAAACGAGCAGTACTTC. It yields the protein CASSLRTGVLNEQYF.

V and J are TRBV29-1 and TRBJ1-2; no definite D call. Germline values: CDR1 SQVTM, CDR2 ANQGSEA. Trimming removed 7 bases at V and 12 bases at J, with 12 bases between. The CDR3 sequence is 9 residues long. The CDR3: CSATGVDTF. The CDR3 bases are TGCAGCGCGACTGGCGTTGACACCTTC.

The chain links TRBV3-1 (or the pseudogene TRBV3-2) to TRBJ1-1, with 8 bases identical to TRBD1. This CDR3 is 16 amino acids long. Trimming took 1 base from V and 4 from J; bases not matched to a gene: 8. The germline V gene has CDR1 LGHDT and CDR2 YNNKEL (reference sequence). CDR3 coding DNA: TGTGCCAGCAGCCAAGTTTCTCAGGGGGCAAGCACTGAAGCTTTCTTT. Its translation is CASSQVSQGASTEAFF.